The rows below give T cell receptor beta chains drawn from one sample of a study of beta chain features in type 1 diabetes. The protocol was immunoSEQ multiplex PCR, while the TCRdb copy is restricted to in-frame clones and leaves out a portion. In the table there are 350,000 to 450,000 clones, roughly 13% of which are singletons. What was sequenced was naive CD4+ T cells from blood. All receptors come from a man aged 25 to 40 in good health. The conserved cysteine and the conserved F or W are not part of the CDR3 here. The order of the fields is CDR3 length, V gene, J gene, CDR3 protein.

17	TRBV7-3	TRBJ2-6	ASSVTSGRSYSGANVLT
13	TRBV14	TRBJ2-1	ASSQAVTSYNEQF
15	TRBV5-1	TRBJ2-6	ASSSRTEGSGANVLT
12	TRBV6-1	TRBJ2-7	ASSEVGSGHEQY
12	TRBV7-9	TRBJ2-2	ASTTKAGTGELF
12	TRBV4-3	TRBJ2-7	ASSQTRRSYEQY
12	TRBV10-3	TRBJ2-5	AISPGTQEETQY
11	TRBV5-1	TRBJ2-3	ASSNRGQDTQY
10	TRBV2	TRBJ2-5	ASSESYETQY
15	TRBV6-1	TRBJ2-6	ASSAQGGAAGANVLT
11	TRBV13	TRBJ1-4	ASSLGAGRKLF
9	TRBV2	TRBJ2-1	ASTGYNEQF
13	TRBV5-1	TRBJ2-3	ASTSRGTLTDTQY
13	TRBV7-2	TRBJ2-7	ASSFGQAPSYEQY
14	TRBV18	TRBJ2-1	ASSPPGMGSNNEQF
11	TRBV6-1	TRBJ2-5	ATQDRGWETQY
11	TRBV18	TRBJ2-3	ASSPMSADTQY
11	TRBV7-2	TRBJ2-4	ASSYSTQNIQY
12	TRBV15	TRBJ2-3	ATSRDLGAGEEY
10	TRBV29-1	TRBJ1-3	SARSSGNTIY
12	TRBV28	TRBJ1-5	ATAGTGGNQPQH
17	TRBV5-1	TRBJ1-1	ASSRGEGAVLQVNTEAF
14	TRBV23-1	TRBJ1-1	ASSQSMGRKDTEAF
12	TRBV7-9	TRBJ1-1	ASSQGLSNTEAF
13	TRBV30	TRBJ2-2	AWRKTSGGTGELF
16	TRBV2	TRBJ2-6	ASSEGGRTRSGANVLT